A selection of T cell receptor beta chains follows, all from one sample in a study of T-cell memory formation after mild COVID-19. One entry per CDR3 protein, called by TCRdb with MiXCR from the 5' RACE reads. The table lists 290,000 or so distinct CDR3 sequences, approximately 19% of them singletons. The sample comprised PBMCs or a T cell subset sorted from them (not recorded which). Receptor source: a man between 18 and 29 years old who had mild COVID-19 (a few samples of this study predate the infection). Cell type and time point are not known. Both conserved end residues are part of each CDR3. D genes are given only for firm matches. Not all rows give a size; the values are once, few, many and, for expanded clones, a class.

d_gene,abundance,j_gene,v_gene,CDR3aa,CDR3nt
.,.,TRBJ2-1,TRBV10-3,CATTRDTGLFF,TGTGCCACGACGAGAGACACGGGGCTGTTCTTC
TRBD1,.,TRBJ1-2,TRBV6-5,CPPDRENYGYTF,TGCCCCCCGGACAGGGAGAACTATGGCTACACCTTC
.,.,TRBJ1-6,TRBV5-1,CASSLTGSYNSPLHF,TGCGCCAGCAGCTTGACGGGGTCCTATAATTCACCCCTCCACTTT
.,.,TRBJ1-1,TRBV2,CASSGWRSVTEAFF,TGTGCCAGCAGTGGTTGGAGGTCGGTAACTGAAGCTTTCTTT
TRBD2,.,TRBJ2-1,TRBV24-1,CATSETSGTRDEQFF,TGTGCCACCAGTGAAACTTCCGGGACTAGGGATGAGCAGTTCTTC
.,few,TRBJ2-1,TRBV29-1,CSVATGNEQFF,TGCAGCGTTGCTACGGGCAATGAGCAGTTCTTC
.,many,TRBJ2-5,TRBV18,CASSPDSQETQYF,TGTGCCAGCTCACCCGACAGTCAAGAGACCCAGTACTTC
.,few,TRBJ2-3,TRBV2,CASSVQGGTDTQYF,TGTGCCAGCAGTGTACAGGGCGGGACAGATACGCAGTATTTT
.,.,TRBJ1-3,TRBV20-1,CSARSGAGNTIYF,TGCAGTGCTAGGTCAGGGGCTGGAAACACCATATATTTT
.,.,TRBJ1-2,TRBV20-1,CSATRGRWGYTF,TGCAGTGCTACCAGGGGTAGATGGGGCTACACCTTC
TRBD1,few,TRBJ1-2,TRBV29-1,CSVYPNGQDGYTF,TGCAGCGTCTACCCCAATGGACAGGATGGCTACACCTTC
TRBD2,few,TRBJ2-1,TRBV20-1,CSARVGLAAYNEQFF,TGCAGTGCTAGAGTGGGACTAGCGGCCTACAATGAGCAGTTCTTC
.,many,TRBJ1-1,TRBV7-2,CASSPELGTMRAFF,TGTGCCAGCAGCCCAGAACTGGGAACGATGAGAGCTTTCTTT
.,.,TRBJ1-3,TRBV7-9,CASSWAPGNTIYF,TGTGCCAGCAGCTGGGCCCCTGGAAACACCATATATTTT
.,few,TRBJ2-5,TRBV9,CASSPRLAGGETQYF,TGTGCCAGCAGCCCTCGGCTAGCCGGTGGAGAGACCCAGTACTTC
.,.,TRBJ1-1,TRBV12-3/TRBV12-4,CASSLRGKTEAFF,TGTGCCAGCAGTTTAAGGGGAAAGACTGAAGCTTTCTTT
.,.,TRBJ1-1,TRBV4-1,CASSRPPGSEAFF,TGCGCCAGCAGCCGCCCCCCGGGCTCTGAAGCTTTCTTT
.,.,TRBJ2-3,TRBV9,CASSVSPGGLASTDTQYF,TGTGCCAGCAGCGTGAGCCCCGGGGGGCTTGCCTCCACAGATACGCAGTATTTT
TRBD1,few,TRBJ1-1,TRBV15,CATSRDGTGERAFF,TGTGCCACCAGCAGAGATGGGACAGGGGAACGAGCTTTCTTT
.,few,TRBJ1-6,TRBV5-1,CASSSRGGEFNSPLHF,TGCGCCAGCAGCTCTAGGGGGGGAGAGTTCAATTCACCCCTCCACTTT
.,.,TRBJ2-5,TRBV12-3/TRBV12-4,CASSNGAGIETQYF,TGTGCCAGCAGCAACGGGGCCGGCATAGAGACCCAGTACTTC
.,few,TRBJ1-4,TRBV19,CASSREDDGEKLFF,TGTGCCAGCTCGAGGGAGGATGACGGTGAAAAACTGTTTTTT
.,.,TRBJ2-1,TRBV6-6,CASTTGWENNEQFF,TGTGCCAGCACTACCGGGTGGGAGAACAATGAGCAGTTCTTC
.,few,TRBJ1-5,TRBV5-5,CASSLSGGTVMPQHF,TGTGCCAGCAGCTTGAGTGGGGGTACGGTGATGCCCCAGCATTTT
.,few,TRBJ2-1,TRBV11-2,CASSLENRDNEQFF,TGTGCCAGCAGCTTAGAGAATCGAGACAATGAGCAGTTCTTC
TRBD2,few,TRBJ2-3,TRBV24-1,CATSESGATDTQYF,TGTGCCACCAGTGAGAGCGGGGCCACAGATACGCAGTATTTT
.,few,TRBJ2-1,TRBV20-1,CSAASAGTYNEQFF,TGCAGTGCTGCTAGCGCCGGTACATACAATGAGCAGTTCTTC
.,.,TRBJ2-5,TRBV6-5,CASSYGQGRRETQYF,TGTGCCAGCAGTTACGGCCAGGGTCGCAGAGAGACCCAGTACTTC
TRBD1,.,TRBJ1-2,TRBV7-6,CASSQTGGPGYTF,TGTGCCAGCAGTCAAACAGGGGGACCTGGCTACACCTTC
TRBD1,few,TRBJ1-1,TRBV5-1,CASSFGGGRMNTEAFF,TGCGCCAGCAGCTTTGGAGGGGGCAGGATGAACACTGAAGCTTTCTTT
TRBD1,.,TRBJ1-2,TRBV18,CASSEQGGSHGYTF,TGTGCCAGCTCGGAACAGGGGGGAAGCCATGGCTACACCTTC